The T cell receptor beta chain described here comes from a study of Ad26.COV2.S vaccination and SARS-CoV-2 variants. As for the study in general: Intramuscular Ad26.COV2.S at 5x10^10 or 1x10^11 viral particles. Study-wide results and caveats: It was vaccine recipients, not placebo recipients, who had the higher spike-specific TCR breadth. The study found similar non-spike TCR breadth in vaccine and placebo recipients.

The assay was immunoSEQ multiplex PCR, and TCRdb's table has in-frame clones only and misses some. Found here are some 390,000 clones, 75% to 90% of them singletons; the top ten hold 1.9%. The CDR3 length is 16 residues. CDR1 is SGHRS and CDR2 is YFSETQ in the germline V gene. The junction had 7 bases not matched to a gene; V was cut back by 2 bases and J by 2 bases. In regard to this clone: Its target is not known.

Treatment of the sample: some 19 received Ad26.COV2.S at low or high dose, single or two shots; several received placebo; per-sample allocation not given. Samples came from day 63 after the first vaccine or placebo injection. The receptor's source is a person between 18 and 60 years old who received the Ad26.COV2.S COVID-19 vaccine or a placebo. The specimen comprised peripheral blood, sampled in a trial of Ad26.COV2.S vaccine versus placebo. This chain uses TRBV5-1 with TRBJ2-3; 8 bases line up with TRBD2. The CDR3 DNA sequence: TGCGCCAGCAGCTTAGGTAGAGCGGGAGACACAGATACGCAGTATTTT. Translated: CASSLGRAGDTDTQYF.